This T cell receptor beta chain was sequenced during a study of shared clonotypes between healthy human individuals. Here immunoSEQ multiplex PCR was the method, and the copy in TCRdb shows in-frame clones only, minus some. Counted here are 1,500,000 or so clones, roughly 98.5% occurring once; the ten biggest clones make up around 0.33%. Germline assignment: CDR1 SGHVS and CDR2 FNYEAQ. The V segment lost 2 bases and the J segment 5 bases; nucleotides outside the gene matches: 5. The CDR3 contains 14 residues. The sample taken for sequencing was naive CD4+ T cells sorted from blood. Subset: CD45RA+ positively selected. The J gene is TRBJ1-2, the V gene TRBV7-6; 7 bases agree with TRBD1. The TCR sequence derives from a man aged 25-45 years in good health. CDR3 DNA: TGTGCCAGCAGCTTAAGCGGGACAGCATATGGCTACACCTTC. This translates into CASSLSGTAYGYTF.